A single sample gave rise to the 22 T cell receptor beta chains below, sequenced in a study of blood T cells in healthy people across ages. Through a sample-barcoded 5' primer and a J-beta primer mix, a second PCR was run for roughly 6 to 11 cycles. TCRdb recomputed calls from the 5' RACE reads with MiXCR, one row per CDR3 protein. Of over 700,000 distinct CDR3 sequences listed, more than 20% are singletons. The sample was also linked to a second study, of T cells of mothers and their children.

Specimen: blood. The receptors stem from a boy aged 5-17 years in good health.

This rearrangement joins TRBV3-1 to TRBJ1-2; weak D call: TRBD1 (5 bases). The germline V and J ends were trimmed by 1 base and 8 bases, with 14 bases remaining between them. CDR3 length: 14 amino acids. The germline V gene has CDR1 LGHDT and CDR2 YNNKEL (reference sequence). CDR3 in amino acids: CASSQGEGIWGYTF. CDR3 in DNA: TGTGCCAGCAGCCAAGGAGAGGGGATCTGGGGCTACACCTTC.

This clonotype has ten or more counts. The chain carries TRBV28 and TRBJ2-7; no clear D. This CDR3 has 13 amino acids. The germline gives CDR1 MDHEN, CDR2 SYDVKM. V was pared by 3 bases and J by 0 bases, with 6 bases between. CDR3 sequence: CASSLASSYEQYF. DNA of the CDR3: TGTGCCAGCAGTTTGGCGAGCTCCTACGAGCAGTACTTC.

The chain couples TRBV5-1 to TRBJ2-5; 7 nucleotides line up with TRBD2. Germline V gene sequence: CDR1 SGHRS, CDR2 YFSETQ. Losses at the gene ends were 2 bases for V and 2 bases for J; bases not matched to a gene: 6. The CDR3 spans 15 residues. CDR3 in DNA: TGCGCCAGCAGCTTCAGGAGCGGGATACAAGAGACCCAGTACTTC. Translation gives CASSFRSGIQETQYF.

The chain combines TRBV7-9 with TRBJ1-2, with D hard to call. Trimming stripped 5 bases from V and 7 bases from J, with 23 bases between. CDR3 length equals 16 residues. Per germline, CDR1 SEHNR and CDR2 FQNEAQ (reference sequence). CDR3 nucleotide sequence: TGTGCCAGCAGCCCAAATCGCGACGAGGCGGTGGGTGGCTACACCTTC. Its translation: CASSPNRDEAVGGYTF.

This clonotype was seen more than once but under ten times. The chain carries TRBV7-9 and TRBJ2-3; weak D call: TRBD2 (7 bases). There are 14 residues in the CDR3. V shed 10 bases and J shed 2 bases, with 16 bases lying between them. The germline CDR1 and CDR2 sequences are SEHNR and FQNEAQ (reference sequence). The CDR3 nucleotides read TGTGCCACCTACGGGGGGCCCAACACAGATACGCAGTATTTT. This encodes CATYGGPNTDTQYF.

This clonotype was detected only a few times. V usage is TRBV20-1 and J usage is TRBJ2-1, with 8 bases aligning to TRBD2. The CDR3 contains 16 residues. J lost 2 bases, V lost 0 bases, and 6 bases had no gene match. In germline, CDR1 is DFQATT, CDR2 SNEGSKA (reference sequence). CDR3 coding DNA: TGCAGTGCTAGAGATATAGCGGGGTCCCCCTACAATGAGCAGTTCTTC. Encoded protein: CSARDIAGSPYNEQFF.

The genes are TRBV4-1 and TRBJ2-4; 14 nucleotides agree with TRBD2. CDR3 length equals 18 residues. Germline V gene lookup returns CDR1 MGHRA and CDR2 YSYEKL. J lost 0 bases, V lost 1 base, and 2 bases had no gene match. This chain's CDR3 is CASSQGLAGGEAKNIQYF. In nucleotides, the CDR3 is TGCGCCAGCAGCCAAGGACTAGCGGGAGGGGAAGCCAAAAACATTCAGTACTTC.

The CDR3 DNA follows: TGTGCCAGCAGTTTTGCCGGGGGCGGTGGCTACACCTTC. Translated: CASSFAGGGGYTF. The rearrangement joins TRBV12-3 or TRBV12-4 to TRBJ1-2; tentative D call: TRBD1 (6 bases). The CDR3 covers 13 residues. V shed 3 bases and J shed 7 bases, with 12 bases lying between them.

This chain joins TRBV7-9 and TRBJ1-5; weak D call: TRBD1 (5 bases). Germline CDR1 reads SEHNR; CDR2 reads FQNEAQ (reference sequence). The CDR3 is 15 residues long. The ends were cut back, 4 bases at V and 3 bases at J, with 13 bases in the middle. The CDR3, as DNA: TGTGCCAGCAGCTCCGGGACTACGAACAATCAGCCCCAGCATTTT. Protein sequence: CASSSGTTNNQPQHF.

This clonotype showed up just a few times. The chain is built from TRBV29-1 and TRBJ2-5; maybe TRBD2 (6 bases). Trimming pared 6 bases from V and 2 bases from J, leaving 13 bases between. This CDR3 region has 13 residues. Germline V lookup: CDR1 SQVTM, CDR2 ANQGSEA. The CDR3: CSVRRGEQETQYF. The DNA for the CDR3 is TGCAGCGTGCGGCGCGGGGAACAAGAGACCCAGTACTTC.

The gene calls are TRBV5-5 and TRBJ1-2; 8 positions match TRBD1. Germline CDR1 is SGHKS and CDR2 is YYEKEE (reference sequence). CDR3 length: 15 residues. The junction had 8 bases not matched to a gene; V was cut back by 5 bases and J by 2 bases. The CDR3 bases are TGTGCCAGCAGGGAGCGACAGGGGACAAACTATGGCTACACCTTC. This gives the protein CASRERQGTNYGYTF.

There are a few counts of this clonotype. This rearrangement joins TRBV5-1 to TRBJ2-4, with 7 positions matching TRBD1. The CDR3 is made up of 15 amino acids. V shed 5 bases and J 4 bases; nucleotides not matched to a gene: 9. The germline CDR1 and CDR2 sequences are SGHRS and YFSETQ. The CDR3 protein is CASRSGTAIKNIQYF. The CDR3, as DNA: TGCGCCAGCAGATCCGGGACAGCGATAAAAAACATTCAGTACTTC.

V and J are TRBV24-1 and TRBJ2-3, with 7 positions matching TRBD2. This CDR3 spans 17 amino acids. The V gene's germline CDR1 is KGHDR and CDR2 SFDVKD. V lost 1 base to trimming and J lost 0 bases; unmatched junction nucleotides: 6. CDR3 sequence: CATSDFWASGSTDTQYF. In nucleotides, the CDR3 is TGTGCCACCAGTGATTTTTGGGCTAGCGGCAGCACAGATACGCAGTATTTT.

V and J are TRBV5-1 and TRBJ2-7; D is unclear. Germline values: CDR1 SGHRS, CDR2 YFSETQ. CDR3 length: 15 residues. V lost 0 bases and J lost 2, with 12 bases in between. CDR3 DNA: TGCGCCAGCAGCTTGGGGGTGGCAACAACCTACGAGCAGTACTTC. Translated: CASSLGVATTYEQYF. The variable domain in full, with the rest retrieved from reference TRBV5-1 and TRBJ2-7, is KAGVTQTPRYLIKTRGQQVTLSCSPISGHRSVSWYQQTPGQGLQFLFEYFSETQRNKGNFPGRFSGRQFSNSRSEMNVSTLELGDSALYLCASSLGVATTYEQYFGPGTRLTVT.

The V call is TRBV29-1, the J call TRBJ2-7, with 7 bases that match TRBD1. Germline V gives CDR1 SQVTM, CDR2 ANQGSEA. This CDR3 is built from 14 residues. Losses at the gene ends were 7 bases for V and 5 bases for J; bases not matched to a gene: 14. CDR3 region: CSARTGATRDEQYF. CDR3 bases: TGCAGCGCCCGGACAGGCGCCACGAGGGACGAGCAGTACTTC.

This clonotype showed up just a few times. V is TRBV4-1 and J is TRBJ1-6, with D possibly matching TRBD1 (5 bases). The germline CDR1 and CDR2 sequences are MGHRA and YSYEKL. V lost 2 bases to trimming and J lost 10 bases, with 9 bases between them. This CDR3 comprises 13 residues. The CDR3 nucleotides are TGCGCCAGCAGCCAAAAGAGGGACTCACCCCTCCACTTT. This sequence encodes CASSQKRDSPLHF.

The chain couples TRBV29-1 to TRBJ1-4; 8 bases match TRBD1. The V and J ends lost 4 bases and 8 bases, in that order; junction bases with no gene match: 3. CDR3 length: 12 amino acids. The V gene's germline CDR1 is SQVTM and CDR2 ANQGSEA. This CDR3 reads CSVGQGIEKLFF. The DNA of the CDR3 is TGCAGCGTTGGACAGGGGATAGAAAAACTGTTTTTT.

J is TRBJ1-3 and V is TRBV18, with no clear D. This CDR3 contains 16 residues. The germline V gene encodes CDR1 KGHSH and CDR2 LQKENI. V lost 1 base, J lost 2 bases, and 12 bases lay in between. CDR3 in amino acids: CASSPRQRETGNTIYF. For the CDR3, the DNA is TGTGCCAGCTCACCACGTCAAAGGGAGACTGGAAACACCATATATTTT.

This clonotype has more than one count but fewer than ten. The V gene is TRBV7-3, the J gene TRBJ1-1; 7 nucleotides align to TRBD1. The V and J ends lost 3 bases and 4 bases, in that order; junction bases with no gene match: 5. Germline V gives CDR1 SGHTA, CDR2 FQGTGA. The CDR3 extends over 14 amino acids. In DNA form, the CDR3 reads TGTGCCAGCAGCTTGTCAGGGGGGGCCACTGAAGCTTTCTTT. Protein: CASSLSGGATEAFF. The full variable domain, rest sourced from reference TRBV7-3 and TRBJ1-1, is GAGVSQTPSNKVTEKGKYVELRCDPISGHTALYWYRQSLGQGPEFLIYFQGTGAADDSGLPNDRFFAVRPEGSVSTLKIQRTERGDSAVYLCASSLSGGATEAFFGQGTRLTVV.

This clonotype came up a few times. The chain carries TRBV20-1 and TRBJ2-6; 12 bases match TRBD1. The trim removed 0 bases at V and 4 bases at J, leaving 7 bases unmatched. The CDR3 extends over 18 amino acids. The germline V gene encodes CDR1 DFQATT and CDR2 SNEGSKA (reference sequence). CDR3 sequence reads: CSARDTGTGGIGANVLTF. The CDR3 DNA reads as TGCAGTGCTAGAGACACCGGGACAGGGGGCATAGGGGCCAACGTCCTGACTTTC.

This chain uses TRBV4-3 with TRBJ2-5; unclear D gene. In germline, CDR1 is LGHNA, CDR2 YSLEER. The length of the CDR3 is 16 residues. The V end was cut by 0 bases, the J end by 2 bases, with 13 bases between. CDR3 protein: CASSQEFQRSQETQYF. CDR3 nucleotide sequence: TGCGCCAGCAGCCAAGAATTCCAACGTTCTCAAGAGACCCAGTACTTC.

The chain employs TRBV7-9 and TRBJ2-5, with D possibly being TRBD1 (6 bases). In germline, CDR1 is SEHNR, CDR2 FQNEAQ (reference sequence). Trimming cost V 4 bases and J 1 base, with 10 bases left between them. The CDR3 is 14 residues long. The CDR3 protein is CASSSDRIQETQYF. DNA for the CDR3: TGTGCCAGCAGCTCTGACAGGATCCAAGAGACCCAGTACTTC.